This T cell receptor beta chain was identified in a study of PD-1 blockade in classical Hodgkin lymphoma. Each patient experienced a relapse that followed autologous stem cell transplantation, and brentuximab vedotin exposure varied. Germline V gives CDR1 SEHNR, CDR2 FQNEAQ (reference sequence). Trimming took off 0 bases at V and 2 bases at J, with 7 bases between the two ends. The CDR3 is 14 amino acids. TCRdb's copy holds only in-frame clones and misses some; the assay was immunoSEQ multiplex PCR. The sample includes tens of thousands of clones, roughly 76% seen only once; the top ten take 15%. This clone has a handful of counts.

The TCR sequence derives from a human donor with classical Hodgkin lymphoma. The sequencing here drew on peripheral blood mononuclear cells (PBMCs), taken before the second cycle of nivolumab. The gene calls are TRBV7-9 and TRBJ2-5; tentative D call: TRBD2 (5 bases). The chain's CDR3 is CASSLAQRQETQYF. The CDR3 DNA is TGTGCCAGCAGCTTAGCACAGCGGCAAGAGACCCAGTACTTC.